What follows is one T cell receptor (beta chain) and its context. It lacks a known antigen. The record has no base qualities; no much larger clone is one base away. These data originate in a study of blood T cell repertoires in COVID-19 (dated by TCRdb to about 2020). In the study overall: Samples from collaborators originated in the United States, Italy and Spain and spanned both the acute and convalescent phases of COVID-19. The sample metadata nearly always contained a de-identified subject ID, COVID-19 status, age in years and sex. Where HLA class I and class II types were available, the types were taken from metadata supplied by the sample provider, not from assay-based typing. Deeply sampled blood TCRbeta repertoires from subjects exposed to, actively infected with, or recovered from COVID-19 were included in the dataset. The prospective study material was composed of cDNA or gDNA derived from T cells, B-cell-depleted T cells, or PBMCs. Samples came from the ongoing ImmuneRACE study (first 160 participants) plus 1,254 subjects from 6 global collaborators. The repertoires were released in a freely available public database meant as a resource for research on the immune response to SARS-CoV-2. What the work shows at the level of the full study, not this receptor alone: The amount of clinical and demographic metadata varied by source and participant and was provided uncurated.

Collaborating institutions collected whole blood in K2EDTA tubes following their own protocols. For TCRbeta analysis, collaborators shipped samples as frozen whole blood, isolated PBMCs, or DNA extracted from either of those sample types. From the germline V gene (reference sequence), CDR1 is DFQATT and CDR2 is SNEGSKA. V was cut back by 4 bases and J by 0 bases, leaving a gap of 3 bases between them. The CDR3 starts with the cysteine, ends with the phenylalanine, and has 11 residues. The read is trimmed to its CDR3 DNA, 33 bases read in frame from base 1. TCRbeta CDR3 regions were amplified from genomic DNA by means of the immunoSEQ Assay, a bias-controlled multiplex PCR. The original pipeline was this. The number of nucleated cells in each sample was estimated by amplification of reference gene primers within the assay. To quantify the absolute abundance of each unique TCRbeta CDR3 rearrangement, sequence reads were collapsed and filtered. Productive Simpson clonality was computed per sample as the square root of Simpson's diversity index over productive rearrangements. Entries here come from immuneACCESS through TCRdb and include only in-frame sequences with V and J called. Some clones fail to appear in such tables; in the studies checked, an unresolved V gene covers under half of the shortfall, and the cause of the remainder is unknown. D and trimming come from the DNA, and the V and J calls and clone size come from that table. A total of about 110,000 clones appear in this sample, 65% to 80% of them only once. Less than 2% of the sample lies in the top ten.

Sample: peripheral blood. The clonotype comes from a woman aged 40 to 49 with acute or convalescent COVID-19. The rearrangement combines TRBV20-1 with TRBJ1-1; the D gene is not confidently resolved. Here the CDR3 is given as CSATMNTEAFF. The nucleotides read TGCAGTGCTACCATGAACACTGAAGCTTTCTTT.